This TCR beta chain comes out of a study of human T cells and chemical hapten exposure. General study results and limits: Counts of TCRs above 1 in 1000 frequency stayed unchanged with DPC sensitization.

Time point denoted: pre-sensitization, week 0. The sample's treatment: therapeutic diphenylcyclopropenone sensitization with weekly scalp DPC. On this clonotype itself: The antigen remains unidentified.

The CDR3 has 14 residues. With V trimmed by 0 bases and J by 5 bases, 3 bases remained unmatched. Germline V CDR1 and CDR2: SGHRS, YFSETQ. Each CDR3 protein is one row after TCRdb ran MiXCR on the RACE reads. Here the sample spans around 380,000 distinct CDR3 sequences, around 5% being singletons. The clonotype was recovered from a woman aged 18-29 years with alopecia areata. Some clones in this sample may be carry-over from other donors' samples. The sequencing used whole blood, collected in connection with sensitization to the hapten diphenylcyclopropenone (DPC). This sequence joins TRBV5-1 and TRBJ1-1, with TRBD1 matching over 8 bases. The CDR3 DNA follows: TGCGCCAGCAGCTTGGAGGACAGGGAAACTGAAGCTTTCTTT. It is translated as CASSLEDRETEAFF.